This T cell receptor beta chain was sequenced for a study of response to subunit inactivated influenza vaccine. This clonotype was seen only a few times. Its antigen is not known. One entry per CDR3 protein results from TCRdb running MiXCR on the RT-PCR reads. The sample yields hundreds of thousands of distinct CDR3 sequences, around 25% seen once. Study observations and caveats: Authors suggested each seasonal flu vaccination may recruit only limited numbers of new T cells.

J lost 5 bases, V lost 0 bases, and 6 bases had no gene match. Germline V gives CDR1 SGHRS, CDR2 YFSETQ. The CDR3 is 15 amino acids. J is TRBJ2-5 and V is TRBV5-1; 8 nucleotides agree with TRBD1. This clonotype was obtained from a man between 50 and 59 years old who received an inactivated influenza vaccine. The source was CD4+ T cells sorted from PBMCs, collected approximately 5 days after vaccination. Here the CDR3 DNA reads TGCGCCAGCAGCTTGGAGCAGGGGGCATGGGAGACCCAGTACTTC. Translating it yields CASSLEQGAWETQYF.